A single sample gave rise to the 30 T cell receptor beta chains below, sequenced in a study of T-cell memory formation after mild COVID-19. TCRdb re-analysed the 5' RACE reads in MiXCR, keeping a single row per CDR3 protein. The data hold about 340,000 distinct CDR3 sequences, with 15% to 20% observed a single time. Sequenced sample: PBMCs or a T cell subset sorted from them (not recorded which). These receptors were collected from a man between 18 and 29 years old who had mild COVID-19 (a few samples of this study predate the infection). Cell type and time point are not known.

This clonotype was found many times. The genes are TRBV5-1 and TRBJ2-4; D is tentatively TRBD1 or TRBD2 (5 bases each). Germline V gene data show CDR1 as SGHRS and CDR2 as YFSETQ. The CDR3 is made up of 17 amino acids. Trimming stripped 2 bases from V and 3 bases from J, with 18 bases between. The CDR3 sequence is CASSFGDLGGGKNIQYF. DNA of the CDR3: TGCGCCAGCAGCTTCGGGGACCTAGGTGGAGGCAAAAACATTCAGTACTTC.

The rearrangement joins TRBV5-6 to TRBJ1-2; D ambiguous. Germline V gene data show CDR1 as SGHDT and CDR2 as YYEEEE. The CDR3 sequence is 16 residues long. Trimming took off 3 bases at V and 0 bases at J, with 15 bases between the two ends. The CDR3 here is CASSSMDGSANYGYTF. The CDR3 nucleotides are TGTGCCAGCAGCTCCATGGACGGATCCGCTAACTATGGCTACACCTTC.

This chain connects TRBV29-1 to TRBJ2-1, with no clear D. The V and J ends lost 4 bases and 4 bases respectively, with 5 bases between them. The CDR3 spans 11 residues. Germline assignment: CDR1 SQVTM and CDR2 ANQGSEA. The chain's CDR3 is CSVVEYNEQFF. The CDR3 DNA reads TGCAGCGTTGTTGAATACAATGAGCAGTTCTTC.

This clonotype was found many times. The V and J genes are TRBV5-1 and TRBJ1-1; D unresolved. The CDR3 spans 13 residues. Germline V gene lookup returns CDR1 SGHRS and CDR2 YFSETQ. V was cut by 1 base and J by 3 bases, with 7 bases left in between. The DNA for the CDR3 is TGCGCCAGCAGCTTGCTGGCCTACACTGAAGCTTTCTTT. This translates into CASSLLAYTEAFF.

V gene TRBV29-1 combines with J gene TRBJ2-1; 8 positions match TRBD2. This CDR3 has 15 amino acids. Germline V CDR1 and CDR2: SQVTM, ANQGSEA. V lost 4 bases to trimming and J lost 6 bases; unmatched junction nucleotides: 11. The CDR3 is CSVGIVAGGANEQFF. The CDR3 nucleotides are TGCAGCGTTGGAATCGTGGCGGGGGGAGCCAATGAGCAGTTCTTC.

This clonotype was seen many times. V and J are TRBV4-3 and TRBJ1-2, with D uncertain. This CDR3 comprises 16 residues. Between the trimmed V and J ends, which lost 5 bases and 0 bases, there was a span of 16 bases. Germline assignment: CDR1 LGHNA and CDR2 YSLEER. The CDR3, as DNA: TGCGCCAGCAGCTATTCTCGGGAGGATGCTAACTATGGCTACACCTTC. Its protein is CASSYSREDANYGYTF.

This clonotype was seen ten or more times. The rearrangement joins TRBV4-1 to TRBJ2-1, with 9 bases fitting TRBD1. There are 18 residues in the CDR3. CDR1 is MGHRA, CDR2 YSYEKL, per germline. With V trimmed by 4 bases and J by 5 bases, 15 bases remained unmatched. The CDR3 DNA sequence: TGCGCCAGCAGCCCATTTGGGATTTCGGGACAGGGACACAATGAGCAGTTCTTC. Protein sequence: CASSPFGISGQGHNEQFF.

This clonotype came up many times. CDR3 coding DNA: TGTGCCAGCAGTTACGGTAATGAGCAGTTCTTC. Protein product: CASSYGNEQFF. The rearrangement links TRBV6-5 to TRBJ2-1; D gene uncertain. Germline-derived CDR1 and CDR2 are MNHEY and SVGAGI. The V end lost 2 bases, the J end lost 7 bases, and 3 bases lay between the germline ends. CDR3 length: 11 amino acids.

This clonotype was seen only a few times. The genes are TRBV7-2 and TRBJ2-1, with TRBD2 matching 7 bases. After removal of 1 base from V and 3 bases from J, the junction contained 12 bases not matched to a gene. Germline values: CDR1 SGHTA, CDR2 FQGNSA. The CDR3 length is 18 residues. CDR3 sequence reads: CASSLVSSGAGRYNEQFF. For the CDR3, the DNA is TGTGCCAGCAGCTTAGTGTCTTCAGGAGCGGGGCGCTACAATGAGCAGTTCTTC.

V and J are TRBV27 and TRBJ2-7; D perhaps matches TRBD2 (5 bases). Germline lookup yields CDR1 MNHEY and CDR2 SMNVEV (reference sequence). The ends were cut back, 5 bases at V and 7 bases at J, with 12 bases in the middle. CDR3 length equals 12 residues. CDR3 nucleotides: TGTGCCAGCAGTCCAGGACTCCGGGAGCAGTACTTC. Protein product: CASSPGLREQYF.

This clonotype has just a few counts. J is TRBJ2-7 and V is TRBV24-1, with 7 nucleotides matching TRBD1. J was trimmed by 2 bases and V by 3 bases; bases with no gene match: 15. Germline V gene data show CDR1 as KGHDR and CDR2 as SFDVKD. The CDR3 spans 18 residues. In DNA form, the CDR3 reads TGTGCCACCAGTGATAAAGCCCGGGACAGAAAGTGCACCTACGAGCAGTACGTC. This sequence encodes CATSDKARDRKCTYEQYV.

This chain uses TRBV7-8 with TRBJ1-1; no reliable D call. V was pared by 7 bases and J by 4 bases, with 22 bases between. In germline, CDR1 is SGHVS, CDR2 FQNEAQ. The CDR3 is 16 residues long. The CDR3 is CASIVGRLVWGTEAFF. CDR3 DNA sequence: TGTGCCAGCATCGTAGGCCGTCTCGTTTGGGGCACTGAAGCTTTCTTT.

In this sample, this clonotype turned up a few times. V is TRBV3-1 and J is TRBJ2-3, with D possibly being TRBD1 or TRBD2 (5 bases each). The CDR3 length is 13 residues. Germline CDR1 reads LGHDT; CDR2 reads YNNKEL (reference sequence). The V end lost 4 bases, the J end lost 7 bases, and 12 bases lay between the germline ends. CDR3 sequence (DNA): TGTGCCAGCAGCCGCCGGGACGGATATACGCAGTATTTT. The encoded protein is CASSRRDGYTQYF.

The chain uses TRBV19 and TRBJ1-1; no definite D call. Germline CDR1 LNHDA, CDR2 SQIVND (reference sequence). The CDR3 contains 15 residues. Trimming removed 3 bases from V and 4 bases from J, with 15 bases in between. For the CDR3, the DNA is TGTGCCAGTAGTATGACCGGCGGGATAGTCACTGAAGCTTTCTTT. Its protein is CASSMTGGIVTEAFF.

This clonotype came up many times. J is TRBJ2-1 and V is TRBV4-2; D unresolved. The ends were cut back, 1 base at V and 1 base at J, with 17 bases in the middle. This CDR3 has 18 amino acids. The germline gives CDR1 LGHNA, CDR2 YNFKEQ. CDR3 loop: CASSQAGRGSRSYNEQFF. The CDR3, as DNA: TGTGCCAGCAGCCAAGCGGGCCGCGGTAGTAGGTCCTACAATGAGCAGTTCTTC.

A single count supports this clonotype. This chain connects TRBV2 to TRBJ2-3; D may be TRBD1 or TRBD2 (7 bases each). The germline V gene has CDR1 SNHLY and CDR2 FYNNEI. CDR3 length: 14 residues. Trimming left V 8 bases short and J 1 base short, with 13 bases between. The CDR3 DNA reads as TGTGCCAGCGTCAGGGGGGGGGGCACAGATACGCAGTATTTT. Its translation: CASVRGGGTDTQYF.

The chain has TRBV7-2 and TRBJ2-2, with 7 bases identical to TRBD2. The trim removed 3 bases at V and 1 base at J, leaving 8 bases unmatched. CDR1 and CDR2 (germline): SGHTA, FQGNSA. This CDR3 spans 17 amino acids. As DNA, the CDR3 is TGTGCCAGCAGCTTCTCAGCGGGGTCTATGAACACCGGGGAGCTGTTTTTT. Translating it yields CASSFSAGSMNTGELFF.

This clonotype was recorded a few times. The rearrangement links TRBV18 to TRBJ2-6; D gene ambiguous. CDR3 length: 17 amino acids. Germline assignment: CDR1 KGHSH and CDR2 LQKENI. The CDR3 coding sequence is TGTGCGACAACCAATCAAGGACCTCACTCTGGGGCCAACGTCCTGACTTTC. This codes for CATTNQGPHSGANVLTF.

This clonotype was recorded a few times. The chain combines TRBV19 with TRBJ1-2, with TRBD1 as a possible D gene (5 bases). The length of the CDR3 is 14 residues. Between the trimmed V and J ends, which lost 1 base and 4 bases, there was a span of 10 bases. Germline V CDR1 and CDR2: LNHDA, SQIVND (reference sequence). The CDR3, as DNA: TGTGCCAGTAGTATAGCTCGACAGTCCTATGGCTACACCTTC. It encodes CASSIARQSYGYTF.

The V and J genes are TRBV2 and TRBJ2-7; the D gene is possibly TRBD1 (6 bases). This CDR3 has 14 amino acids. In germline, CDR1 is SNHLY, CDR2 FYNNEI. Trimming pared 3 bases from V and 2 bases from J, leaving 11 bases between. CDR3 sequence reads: CASSDYRDTYEQYF. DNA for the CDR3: TGTGCCAGCAGTGACTACCGGGACACCTACGAGCAGTACTTC.

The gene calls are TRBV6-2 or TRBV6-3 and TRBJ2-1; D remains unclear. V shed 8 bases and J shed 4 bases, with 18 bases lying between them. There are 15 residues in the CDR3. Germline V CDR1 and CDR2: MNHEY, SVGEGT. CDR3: CASGRVGVGYNEQFF. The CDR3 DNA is TGTGCCAGCGGACGAGTCGGAGTCGGATACAATGAGCAGTTCTTC.

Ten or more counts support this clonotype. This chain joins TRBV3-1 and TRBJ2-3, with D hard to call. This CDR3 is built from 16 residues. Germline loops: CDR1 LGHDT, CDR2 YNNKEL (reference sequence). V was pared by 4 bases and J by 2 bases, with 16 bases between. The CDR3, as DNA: TGTGCCAGCAGCCCAGGCGTCGTGTTGCACACAGATACGCAGTATTTT. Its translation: CASSPGVVLHTDTQYF.

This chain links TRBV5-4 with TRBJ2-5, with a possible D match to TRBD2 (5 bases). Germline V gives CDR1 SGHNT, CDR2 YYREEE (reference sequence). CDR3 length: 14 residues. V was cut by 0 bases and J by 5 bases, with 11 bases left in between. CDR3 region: CASSLGAEKETQYF. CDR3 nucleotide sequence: TGTGCCAGCAGCTTGGGAGCGGAAAAGGAGACCCAGTACTTC.

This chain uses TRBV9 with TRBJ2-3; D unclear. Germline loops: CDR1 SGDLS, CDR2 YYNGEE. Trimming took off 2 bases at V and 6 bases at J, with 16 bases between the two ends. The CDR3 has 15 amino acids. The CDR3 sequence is CASSVSPSPTDTQYF. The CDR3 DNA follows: TGTGCCAGCAGCGTTAGTCCTTCCCCGACGGATACGCAGTATTTT.

CDR3 sequence reads: CASSSTGVVKGTQYF. The CDR3, as DNA: TGTGCCAGCAGCTCGACAGGGGTGGTTAAGGGTACGCAGTATTTT. The chain couples TRBV7-9 to TRBJ2-3; 8 positions agree with TRBD1. The CDR3 has 15 residues. From germline, CDR1 is SEHNR and CDR2 FQNEAQ (reference sequence). Trimming removed 4 bases from V and 8 bases from J; junction bases left unmatched: 11.

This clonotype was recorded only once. CDR3 in DNA: TGTGCCAGCAGCTTTCAAGGGGCAGAGACCCAGTACTTC. Translating it yields CASSFQGAETQYF. V usage is TRBV5-6 and J usage is TRBJ2-5; possibly TRBD1 for D (5 bases). V was shortened by 2 bases and J by 4 bases, with 9 bases between the two germline ends. Germline V gene lookup returns CDR1 SGHDT and CDR2 YYEEEE. There are 13 residues in the CDR3.

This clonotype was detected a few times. CDR3 loop: CASSLVAEYNEQFF. The DNA of the CDR3 is TGTGCCAGCAGCTTGGTAGCGGAGTACAATGAGCAGTTCTTC. The V gene is TRBV11-2, the J gene TRBJ2-1; D is possibly TRBD2 (6 bases). The CDR3 is made up of 14 amino acids. Germline CDR1 reads SGHAT; CDR2 reads FQNNGV. V was clipped by 3 bases and J by 4 bases, with 10 bases between them. The whole variable domain, remainder taken from reference TRBV11-2 and TRBJ2-1, is EAGVAQSPRYKIIEKRQSVAFWCNPISGHATLYWYQQILGQGPKLLIQFQNNGVVDDSQLPKDRFSAERLKGVDSTLKIQPAKLEDSAVYLCASSLVAEYNEQFFGPGTRLTVL.

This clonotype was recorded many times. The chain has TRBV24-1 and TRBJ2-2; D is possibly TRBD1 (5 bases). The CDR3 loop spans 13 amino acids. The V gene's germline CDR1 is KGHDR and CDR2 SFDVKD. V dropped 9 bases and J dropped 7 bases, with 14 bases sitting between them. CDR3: CATQGWGDGELFF. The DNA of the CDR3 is TGTGCCACCCAAGGTTGGGGCGACGGGGAGCTGTTTTTT.

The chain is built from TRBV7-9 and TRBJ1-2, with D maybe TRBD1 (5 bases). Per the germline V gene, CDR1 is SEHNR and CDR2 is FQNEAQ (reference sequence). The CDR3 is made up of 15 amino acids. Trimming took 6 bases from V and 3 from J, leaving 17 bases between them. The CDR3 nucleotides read TGTGCCAGCAGTGGCAGGGTCCCCTTAGACTATGGCTACACCTTC. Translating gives CASSGRVPLDYGYTF.

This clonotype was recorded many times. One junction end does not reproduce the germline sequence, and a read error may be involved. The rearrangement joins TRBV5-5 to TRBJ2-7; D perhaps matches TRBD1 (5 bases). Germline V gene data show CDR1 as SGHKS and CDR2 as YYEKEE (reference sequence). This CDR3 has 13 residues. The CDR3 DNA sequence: TGCGCCAGCAGCTTGCCAGGGACCTACGAGCAGTACTTC. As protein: CASSLPGTYEQYF.